This TCR beta chain appears in the sequencing data of a study of T cell repertoires in cytomegalovirus infection. At the level of the study: TCR beta signatures that were public indicated CMV infection and matching HLA type. Notes on the study in general: HLA-C-restricted CMV clonotypes gave the most frequent clonotype in two of eight donors. CMV carriers having the relevant HLA were flagged by cumulative public TCR beta family frequency.

Germline V gene sequence: CDR1 SGHTA, CDR2 FQGNSA. V was clipped by 5 bases and J by 7 bases; unmatched bases: 14. The CDR3 is made up of 16 amino acids. TCRdb reprocessed the reads with MiXCR, giving one entry per CDR3 protein. The data contain hundreds of thousands of distinct CDR3 sequences, 9% to 9.5% of them seen just once; the ten biggest clones take up over 3.5%. This clonotype came up a few times. Antigen: not known. This receptor was identified in a human donor in good health (CMV status not recorded). Some clones in this sample may be carry-over from other donors' samples. The sample was PBMCs. The V and J genes are TRBV7-2 and TRBJ2-5; 9 bases align to TRBD2. The CDR3 sequence: CASSPPRVSGRVTQYF. The CDR3 nucleotides read TGTGCCAGCAGCCCCCCTAGGGTTAGCGGGAGAGTGACCCAGTACTTC. The full variable domain, rest sourced from reference TRBV7-2 and TRBJ2-5, is GAGVSQSPSNKVTEKGKDVELRCDPISGHTALYWYRQSLGQGLEFLIYFQGNSAPDKSGLPSDRFSAERTGGSVSTLTIQRTQQEDSAVYLCASSPPRVSGRVTQYFGPGTRLLVL.